These T cell receptor beta chains were read from a single sample in a study of blood T cell repertoires in COVID-19. Generated by immunoSEQ multiplex PCR, the TCRdb table keeps only in-frame clones and is missing some. The table records 250,000 to 350,000 clones, around 91% of them present only once. Sequenced material: PBMCs or T cells enriched from blood (not recorded which). The receptors originated from a young woman with acute COVID-19. Both conserved end residues are part of each CDR3. A D gene is named only where the DNA matches it firmly. Clone size appears in some rows only: once, few, many, or a class for an expanded clone.

>NA|TRBV27|TRBJ2-5|NA
CASSQGGETQYF
TGTGCCAGCAGTCAGGGGGGAGAGACCCAGTACTTC
>NA|TRBV3-1/TRBV3-2|TRBJ1-1|NA
CASMGAAAEAFF
TGTGCCAGCATGGGGGCCGCCGCTGAAGCTTTCTTT
>NA|TRBV19|TRBJ1-2|TRBD1
CASSILGTGTNYGYTF
TGTGCCAGTAGTATCTTAGGGACAGGGACTAACTATGGCTACACCTTC
>NA|TRBV5-4|TRBJ2-5|NA
CASSLLTEETQYF
TGTGCCAGCAGCTTGCTTACGGAAGAGACCCAGTACTTC
>NA|TRBV12-1|TRBJ1-4|NA
CASSDRGPGRDEKLFF
TGTGCCAGCAGCGACCGTGGGCCGGGGAGGGATGAAAAACTGTTTTTT
>NA|TRBV30|TRBJ1-1|NA
CAWTRGTAEAFF
TGTGCCTGGACCCGGGGGACTGCTGAAGCTTTCTTT
>NA|TRBV15|TRBJ2-3|NA
CATSRDQGVDTQYF
TGTGCCACCAGCAGAGATCAAGGGGTGGATACGCAGTATTTT
>NA|TRBV10-3|TRBJ1-3|NA
CAISESVVNSGNTIYF
TGTGCCATCAGTGAGTCCGTTGTTAACTCTGGAAACACCATATATTTT
>NA|TRBV6-2/TRBV6-3|TRBJ2-7|NA
CASSYSGGSYEQYF
TGTGCCAGCAGTTATTCTGGGGGGTCCTACGAGCAGTACTTC
>NA|TRBV28|TRBJ2-1|NA
CASSLSLAYEQFF
TGTGCCAGCAGTTTATCTCTAGCCTATGAGCAGTTCTTC
>few|TRBV3-1/TRBV3-2|TRBJ2-2|TRBD2
CASSQEGLAGVAGELFF
TGTGCCAGCAGCCAAGAGGGGCTAGCGGGAGTTGCCGGGGAGCTGTTTTTT
>NA|TRBV6-2/TRBV6-3|TRBJ1-1|NA
CASSTLFPDTEAFF
TGTGCCAGCAGTACCCTTTTTCCAGACACTGAAGCTTTCTTT
>NA|TRBV27|TRBJ1-4|NA
CASSLNRVNEKLFF
TGTGCCAGCAGTTTAAACAGAGTAAATGAAAAACTGTTTTTT
>NA|TRBV7-9|TRBJ2-7|NA
CASSLERGGGNFRLYEQYF
TGTGCCAGCAGCTTAGAGAGGGGGGGAGGTAACTTCAGACTCTACGAGCAGTACTTC
>NA|TRBV28|TRBJ1-2|NA
CASSLPGQFYGYTF
TGTGCCAGCAGTTTACCTGGACAGTTCTATGGCTACACCTTC
>NA|TRBV9|TRBJ2-2|NA
CASSVDTNTGELFF
TGTGCCAGCAGCGTAGATACGAACACCGGGGAGCTGTTTTTT
>NA|TRBV9|TRBJ2-4|NA
CASSTGDQGYNIQYF
TGTGCCAGCAGCACCGGGGATCAGGGGTATAACATTCAGTACTTC
>NA|TRBV30|TRBJ2-7|NA
CAWSRDSRDDEQYF
TGTGCCTGGAGTAGGGACTCCCGGGACGACGAGCAGTACTTC
>NA|TRBV5-4|TRBJ2-1|TRBD2
CASSPTSGRRSYNEQFF
TGTGCCAGCAGCCCTACTAGCGGGAGGAGATCCTACAATGAGCAGTTCTTC
>once|TRBV18|TRBJ2-1|NA
CASSPPKSTGDDGEQFF
TGTGCCAGCTCACCACCGAAGTCGACAGGAGACGACGGTGAGCAGTTCTTC
>NA|TRBV7-9|TRBJ2-1|NA
CASSSTTWTNYNEQFF
TGTGCCAGCAGCTCCACAACTTGGACAAACTACAATGAGCAGTTCTTC
>once|TRBV19|TRBJ1-1|NA
CASSMFLAGWENTEAFF
TGTGCCAGTAGTATGTTCCTCGCGGGGTGGGAGAACACTGAAGCTTTCTTT
>NA|TRBV5-1|TRBJ2-3|NA
CASSLNREGTQYF
TGCGCCAGCAGCTTGAACAGGGAAGGTACGCAGTATTTT
>NA|TRBV6-4|TRBJ2-1|NA
CASSDSPTLPGDNEQFF
TGTGCCAGCAGTGACTCGCCCACGCTTCCCGGAGACAATGAGCAGTTCTTC
>NA|TRBV5-1|TRBJ2-2|NA
CASSSGTGQTGELFF
TGCGCCAGCAGCTCAGGAACAGGGCAGACCGGGGAGCTGTTTTTT
>NA|TRBV30|TRBJ1-2|TRBD1
CAWSPLSPGQGYGYTF
TGTGCCTGGAGTCCACTCTCCCCGGGACAGGGCTATGGCTACACCTTC
>NA|TRBV14|TRBJ2-5|NA
CASSQGASQETQYF
TGTGCCAGCAGCCAAGGGGCCAGTCAAGAGACCCAGTACTTC
>NA|TRBV27|TRBJ2-7|TRBD2
CASSYLAGAPYEQYF
TGTGCCAGCAGTTACCTGGCGGGAGCTCCCTACGAGCAGTACTTC
>NA|TRBV29-1|TRBJ2-1|TRBD2
CSVEEGAGLADNEQFF
TGCAGCGTTGAAGAGGGAGCGGGACTAGCGGACAATGAGCAGTTCTTC
>NA|TRBV7-6|TRBJ2-7|NA
CASSLGTGRSYEQYF
TGTGCCAGCAGCTTAGGAACCGGTAGATCCTACGAGCAGTACTTC
>NA|TRBV7-3|TRBJ2-2|TRBD1
CASSPGGIAGELFF
TGTGCCAGCAGTCCAGGGGGAATCGCCGGGGAGCTGTTTTTT
>NA|TRBV6-5|TRBJ1-1|NA
CASSYGRGNTEAFF
TGTGCCAGCAGTTACGGTAGGGGGAACACTGAAGCTTTCTTT
>NA|TRBV15|TRBJ1-2|NA
CATSREIQYRQRANYGYTF
TGTGCCACCAGCAGAGAGATTCAATACCGACAGCGAGCTAACTATGGCTACACCTTC
>NA|TRBV29-1|TRBJ2-1|NA
CSVEEARRNEQFF
TGCAGCGTTGAAGAGGCTAGGAGAAATGAGCAGTTCTTC
>NA|TRBV19|TRBJ1-1|NA
CASRLRNTEAFF
TGTGCCAGTCGCTTGCGGAACACTGAAGCTTTCTTT
>NA|TRBV18|TRBJ1-2|NA
CASSPLGGMGANYGYTF
TGTGCCAGCTCACCACTCGGGGGGATGGGAGCTAACTATGGCTACACCTTC
>NA|TRBV19|TRBJ2-5|NA
CASSIVNSQETQYF
TGTGCCAGTAGTATAGTGAACAGCCAAGAGACCCAGTACTTC
>once|TRBV28|TRBJ2-7|TRBD1
CASSLPGQGSYEQYF
TGTGCCAGCAGTTTGCCGGGACAGGGCTCCTACGAGCAGTACTTC
>NA|TRBV19|TRBJ1-4|TRBD1
CASSMGTESEKLFF
TGTGCCAGTAGTATGGGGACAGAATCTGAAAAACTGTTTTTT
>once|TRBV6-1|TRBJ2-7|NA
CASSDPPVYEQYF
TGTGCCAGCAGTGACCCCCCAGTTTACGAGCAGTACTTC
>NA|TRBV7-9|TRBJ2-5|NA
CASSLGPGGQGQTQYF
TGTGCCAGCAGCTTAGGTCCAGGGGGGCAGGGCCAGACCCAGTACTTC
>NA|TRBV7-8|TRBJ1-4|NA
CASSSGLYIRSGKLFF
TGTGCCAGCAGCTCCGGTTTGTACATCCGATCAGGAAAACTGTTTTTT
>once|TRBV11-2|TRBJ2-1|TRBD2
CASSLGRGGRVANEQFF
TGTGCCAGCAGCTTAGGACGAGGCGGGAGGGTCGCCAATGAGCAGTTCTTC
>NA|TRBV4-3|TRBJ2-1|TRBD2
CASSPRLAGGPNEQFF
TGCGCCAGCAGCCCTCGACTAGCGGGAGGGCCAAATGAGCAGTTCTTC
>NA|TRBV9|TRBJ2-7|TRBD1
CASSDTGAYEQYF
TGTGCCAGCAGCGATACAGGGGCCTACGAGCAGTACTTC
>NA|TRBV5-6|TRBJ2-1|TRBD2
CASSLPSGRQFF
TGTGCCAGCAGCTTGCCTAGCGGGAGACAGTTCTTC
>few|TRBV20-1|TRBJ2-5|TRBD1
CSAYRGKTQYF
TGCAGTGCTTACAGGGGAAAGACCCAGTACTTC
>NA|TRBV4-1|TRBJ2-4|TRBD2
CASSQPREGLGNIQYF
TGCGCCAGCAGCCAACCGCGGGAGGGCCTAGGGAACATTCAGTACTTC